These T cell receptor beta chains were read from a single sample in a study of blood T cell repertoires in COVID-19. TCRdb's table, derived via immunoSEQ multiplex PCR, lists solely in-frame clones and lacks some. The profile shows 100,000 or so clones, more than 85% of them singletons. Sequenced: peripheral blood. These receptors were collected from a man aged 18 to 29 with acute or convalescent COVID-19. Both conserved end residues are part of each CDR3. The order of the fields is D gene, V gene, clone size, J gene, CDR3 DNA, CDR3 protein. D genes are given only for firm matches. Some rows have no size entry. The others give once, few or many, or a class for an expanded clone.

D gene: -
V gene: TRBV19
clone size: -
J gene: TRBJ1-3
CDR3 DNA: TGTGCCAGTAGTCCCCACAGGGCCTCTGGAAACACCATATATTTT
CDR3 protein: CASSPHRASGNTIYF

D gene: -
V gene: TRBV25-1
clone size: -
J gene: TRBJ2-6
CDR3 DNA: TGTGCCAGCAGTGAATCCCGCGGACAGATCTCTGGGGCCAACGTCCTGACTTTC
CDR3 protein: CASSESRGQISGANVLTF

D gene: -
V gene: TRBV10-3
clone size: -
J gene: TRBJ1-1
CDR3 DNA: TGTGCCATCAGTGTCGAGGGGAACACTGAAGCTTTCTTT
CDR3 protein: CAISVEGNTEAFF

D gene: -
V gene: TRBV19
clone size: once
J gene: TRBJ1-1
CDR3 DNA: TGTGCCAGTAGTTCCCGTACCCTCCCTCAGAAAGCTTTCTTT
CDR3 protein: CASSSRTLPQKAFF

D gene: TRBD1
V gene: TRBV5-1
clone size: -
J gene: TRBJ2-7
CDR3 DNA: TGCGCCAGCAGCTTGGAGGACAGGTCCTACGAGCAGTACTTC
CDR3 protein: CASSLEDRSYEQYF

D gene: -
V gene: TRBV30
clone size: -
J gene: TRBJ1-4
CDR3 DNA: TGTGCCTGGAACCCCAGGGCCGGTAATGAAAAACTGTTTTTT
CDR3 protein: CAWNPRAGNEKLFF

D gene: TRBD1
V gene: TRBV5-1
clone size: -
J gene: TRBJ2-5
CDR3 DNA: TGCGCCAGCAGCTTCCAGGGGGCTGATCTTCAAGAGACCCAGTACTTC
CDR3 protein: CASSFQGADLQETQYF

D gene: -
V gene: TRBV6-2/TRBV6-3
clone size: once
J gene: TRBJ1-4
CDR3 DNA: TGTGCCAGCAGCCACCGGGATAGGTGGGAAAAACTGTTTTTT
CDR3 protein: CASSHRDRWEKLFF

D gene: -
V gene: TRBV5-4
clone size: once
J gene: TRBJ2-3
CDR3 DNA: TGTGCCAGCAGCCTTGCTAGAGAAGATACGCAGTATTTT
CDR3 protein: CASSLAREDTQYF

D gene: TRBD1
V gene: TRBV7-9
clone size: -
J gene: TRBJ1-1
CDR3 DNA: TGTGCCAGCAGCTCGACAGGGGGTGCCTCTGAAGCTTTCTTT
CDR3 protein: CASSSTGGASEAFF

D gene: TRBD1
V gene: TRBV27
clone size: once
J gene: TRBJ1-2
CDR3 DNA: TGTGCCAGCAGTTTTTCGATGACAGGGGACGATGGCTACACCTTC
CDR3 protein: CASSFSMTGDDGYTF

D gene: -
V gene: TRBV4-1
clone size: -
J gene: TRBJ1-1
CDR3 DNA: TGCGCCAGCAGCCTCGGCGGTGTTGAAGCTTTCTTT
CDR3 protein: CASSLGGVEAFF

D gene: TRBD2
V gene: TRBV11-3
clone size: -
J gene: TRBJ2-1
CDR3 DNA: TGTGCCAGCAGCCCGAGTTGGGAGGGACTGGGCAATGAGCAGTTCTTC
CDR3 protein: CASSPSWEGLGNEQFF

D gene: TRBD1
V gene: TRBV14
clone size: few
J gene: TRBJ1-2
CDR3 DNA: TGTGCCAGCAGCCGTTACAGGGGACTCTATGGCTACACCTTC
CDR3 protein: CASSRYRGLYGYTF

D gene: TRBD1
V gene: TRBV6-5
clone size: -
J gene: TRBJ1-5
CDR3 DNA: TGTGCCAGCAAAGGGACAGGCCTGAATCAGCCCCAGCATTTT
CDR3 protein: CASKGTGLNQPQHF

D gene: -
V gene: TRBV19
clone size: -
J gene: TRBJ1-1
CDR3 DNA: TGTGCCAGTAGTATGGCCCCCCAGGGCCCCATCCCTGAAGCTTTCTTT
CDR3 protein: CASSMAPQGPIPEAFF

D gene: -
V gene: TRBV5-1
clone size: -
J gene: TRBJ2-1
CDR3 DNA: TGCGCCAGCAGCCCAGGGTTCCTTCCAGACAATGAGCAGTTCTTC
CDR3 protein: CASSPGFLPDNEQFF

D gene: TRBD1
V gene: TRBV5-1
clone size: -
J gene: TRBJ1-1
CDR3 DNA: TGCGCCAGCAGCCATACAGGGGGAGGCACTGAAGCTTTCTTT
CDR3 protein: CASSHTGGGTEAFF

D gene: TRBD2
V gene: TRBV5-1
clone size: -
J gene: TRBJ2-7
CDR3 DNA: TGCGCCAGCAGCTCGGGGGGTACCTCCTACGAGCAGTACTTC
CDR3 protein: CASSSGGTSYEQYF

D gene: -
V gene: TRBV2
clone size: -
J gene: TRBJ2-2
CDR3 DNA: TGTGCCAGCAGCCTCACAGGGTTTTTTGGGGCCGGGGAGCTGTTTTTT
CDR3 protein: CASSLTGFFGAGELFF

D gene: TRBD2
V gene: TRBV12-5
clone size: -
J gene: TRBJ2-1
CDR3 DNA: TGTGCTAGTGGTTCGCCTCTAGCGGGACCTTACAATGAGCAGTTCTTC
CDR3 protein: CASGSPLAGPYNEQFF

D gene: TRBD2
V gene: TRBV6-6
clone size: -
J gene: TRBJ2-7
CDR3 DNA: TGTGCCAGCAGTGCGAGACTAGCGGGAGTAGCCTACGAGCAGTACTTC
CDR3 protein: CASSARLAGVAYEQYF

D gene: -
V gene: TRBV30
clone size: -
J gene: TRBJ2-5
CDR3 DNA: TGTGCCTGGAGTTTGGGGCTGTCGTACCAAGAGACCCAGTACTTC
CDR3 protein: CAWSLGLSYQETQYF

D gene: -
V gene: TRBV7-2
clone size: -
J gene: TRBJ2-7
CDR3 DNA: TGTGCCAGCAGCGGAGTCTGGGAGAACTACGAGCAGTACTTC
CDR3 protein: CASSGVWENYEQYF

D gene: -
V gene: TRBV27
clone size: -
J gene: TRBJ1-5
CDR3 DNA: TGTGCCAGCAGTTATCAGGGGTACAATCAGCCCCAGCATTTT
CDR3 protein: CASSYQGYNQPQHF